These 29 T cell receptor beta chains were all obtained from the same sample, sequenced in a study of blood T cell repertoires in COVID-19. Some clones are missing from TCRdb's copy, which holds only in-frame ones; the method was immunoSEQ multiplex PCR. The data contain tens of thousands of clones, about 85% of them singletons. The sequenced material came from peripheral blood. Every receptor here comes from a human donor in a cohort sampled during active COVID-19.

J is TRBJ2-2 and V is TRBV7-6; TRBD2 matches at 11 bases. CDR1 is SGHVS and CDR2 is FNYEAQ in the germline V gene. With V trimmed by 5 bases and J by 0 bases, 2 bases remained unmatched. This CDR3 contains 16 residues. The CDR3 here is CASSRTSGPNTGELFF. CDR3 nucleotide sequence: TGTGCCAGCAGCCGGACTAGCGGGCCGAACACCGGGGAGCTGTTTTTT.

The chain couples TRBV9 to TRBJ2-2; D is unclear. Trimming cost V 4 bases and J 6 bases, with 7 bases left between them. This CDR3 has 12 residues. Looked up from germline, CDR1 is SGDLS and CDR2 is YYNGEE. CDR3 DNA: TGTGCCAGCAGCCCAGGCCCCGGGGAGCTGTTTTTT. It yields the protein CASSPGPGELFF.

This chain uses TRBV25-1 with TRBJ2-7; D unresolved. Per the germline V gene, CDR1 is MGHDK and CDR2 is SYGVNS. The CDR3 covers 11 residues. V was clipped by 8 bases and J by 4 bases, with 9 bases between them. CDR3 DNA sequence: TGTGCCAGCGGCCTAGTATACGAGCAGTACTTC. Protein sequence: CASGLVYEQYF.

This clone occurred once. The gene calls are TRBV30 and TRBJ1-1, with no clear D. Germline V lookup: CDR1 GTSNPN, CDR2 SVGIG (reference sequence). There are 13 residues in the CDR3. Trimming left V 5 bases short and J 1 base short, with 11 bases between. The CDR3 nucleotides are TGTGCCTGGCAAACCGCGGGGAACACTGAAGCTTTCTTT. Amino acids: CAWQTAGNTEAFF.

V gene TRBV21-1 combines with J gene TRBJ2-5; the table names TRBD1, a call not compared with the DNA. TRBV21-1 is a recognized pseudogene. The CDR3 sequence is 15 residues long. CDR3 nucleotide sequence: TGTGCCAGCAGCAAAGAAGTTGGCAGGCAAGAGACCCAGTACTTC. This gives the protein CASSKEVGRQETQYF.

The chain has TRBV6-2 or TRBV6-3 and TRBJ2-1; a weak D match, TRBD2 (6 bases). The length of the CDR3 is 17 residues. V was shortened by 0 bases and J by 5 bases, with 17 bases between the two germline ends. Germline CDR1 MNHEY, CDR2 SVGEGT. CDR3 DNA: TGTGCCAGCAGTTACTCGATGAAAGCGGGTAGGGACAATGAGCAGTTCTTC. It encodes CASSYSMKAGRDNEQFF.

The J gene is TRBJ2-3, the V gene TRBV2; TRBD2 agrees at 7 bases. The CDR3 has 14 residues. Germline CDR1 is SNHLY and CDR2 is FYNNEI. The V gene end was trimmed by 10 bases and the J gene end by 6 bases; junction bases not matched to a gene: 13. This CDR3 reads CATRAAGRRDTQYF. Written as DNA, the CDR3 is TGTGCCACCCGAGCAGCGGGGAGGAGGGATACGCAGTATTTT.

The chain links TRBV6-6 to TRBJ2-2; the D is unclear. CDR3 length: 14 residues. Germline V gene sequence: CDR1 MNHNY, CDR2 SVGAGI (reference sequence). Trimming removed 7 bases from V and 0 bases from J, with 9 bases in between. CDR3 coding DNA: TGTGCCAGCATGGTCGGTTCGAACACCGGGGAGCTGTTTTTT. Translating gives CASMVGSNTGELFF.

The CDR3 DNA is TGTGCCAGCTCACCACCGGCGGGGGACGACGAGCAGTACTTC. This sequence encodes CASSPPAGDDEQYF. V and J are TRBV18 and TRBJ2-7, with 7 bases that match TRBD2. The CDR3 is 14 amino acids. With V trimmed by 0 bases and J by 5 bases, 4 bases remained unmatched. Germline V CDR1 and CDR2: KGHSH, LQKENI.

V is TRBV5-1 and J is TRBJ2-1; D is uncertain. The germline V and J ends were trimmed by 0 bases and 8 bases, with 6 bases remaining between them. The CDR3 totals 12 residues. Germline CDR1 reads SGHRS; CDR2 reads YFSETQ. The CDR3 region is CASSLGAHEQFF. DNA of the CDR3: TGCGCCAGCAGCTTGGGAGCACATGAGCAGTTCTTC.

CDR3 protein: CAISETSGERGDTIYF. The CDR3 nucleotides are TGTGCCATCAGTGAAACCTCCGGGGAGCGGGGCGACACCATATATTTT. The rearrangement uses TRBV10-3 and TRBJ1-3; possibly TRBD1 for D (5 bases). The CDR3 consists of 16 residues. Germline CDR1 ENHRY, CDR2 SYGVKD. Trimming cost V 3 bases and J 8 bases, with 20 bases left between them.

The chain employs TRBV27 and TRBJ1-5; D might be TRBD1 (5 bases). Trimming cost V 2 bases and J 1 base, with 9 bases left between them. This CDR3 region has 15 residues. The V gene's germline CDR1 is MNHEY and CDR2 SMNVEV (reference sequence). CDR3 sequence: CASSLGASSNQPQHF. DNA for the CDR3: TGTGCCAGCAGTTTAGGGGCATCCAGCAATCAGCCCCAGCATTTT.

The chain has TRBV5-1 and TRBJ2-1; 8 bases map to TRBD2. The V gene end was trimmed by 5 bases and the J gene end by 2 bases; junction bases not matched to a gene: 18. The CDR3 has 19 residues. The germline gives CDR1 SGHRS, CDR2 YFSETQ. DNA of the CDR3: TGCGCCAGCAGTTCACAGGGTTCCCTAGCGGGCACCACCTACAATGAGCAGTTCTTC. Protein product: CASSSQGSLAGTTYNEQFF.

This clone was recorded a few times. V is TRBV6-1 and J is TRBJ2-1; D uncertain. The CDR3 length is 15 residues. Trimming shortened V by 0 bases and J by 0 bases, and 6 bases separated the two germline ends. Germline values: CDR1 MNHNS, CDR2 SASEGT. CDR3 in DNA: TGTGCCAGCAGTGAAGCCTCTATCTCCTACAATGAGCAGTTCTTC. Amino acids: CASSEASISYNEQFF.

This sequence joins TRBV15 and TRBJ2-5; TRBD1 aligns across 7 bases. Germline V lookup: CDR1 LNHNV, CDR2 YYDKDF (reference sequence). J lost 7 bases, V lost 8 bases, and 7 bases had no gene match. This CDR3 spans 12 amino acids. As DNA, the CDR3 is TGTGCCACCTCTCGGGACAGCGGGACCCAGTACTTC. Amino acids: CATSRDSGTQYF.

V is TRBV4-1 and J is TRBJ1-3; 7 bases fit TRBD1. From germline, CDR1 is MGHRA and CDR2 YSYEKL. With 0 bases clipped from V and 1 base from J, the junction kept 6 bases outside the gene matches. The CDR3 is 17 residues long. CDR3 coding DNA: TGCGCCAGCAGCCAAGATGAGGGGGCTAGGTCTGGAAACACCATATATTTT. Translation: CASSQDEGARSGNTIYF.

The rearrangement links TRBV5-1 to TRBJ2-7; possible D gene TRBD2, 6 bases. The CDR3 totals 13 residues. Between the trimmed V and J ends, which lost 3 bases and 4 bases, there was a span of 11 bases. Per the germline V gene, CDR1 is SGHRS and CDR2 is YFSETQ. The CDR3 region is CASSSGGGYEQYF. For the CDR3, the DNA is TGCGCCAGCAGCTCCGGGGGTGGGTACGAGCAGTACTTC.

This clone was counted between two and nine times. V gene TRBV6-6 combines with J gene TRBJ2-7; D not resolved. Germline CDR1 and CDR2: MNHNY and SVGAGI (reference sequence). Between the trimmed V and J ends, which lost 6 bases and 2 bases, there was a span of 8 bases. CDR3 size: 12 residues. The CDR3 DNA is TGTGCCAGCAGCACAGTTACCTACGAGCAGTACTTC. Residues: CASSTVTYEQYF.

This chain links TRBV28 with TRBJ1-3; no clear D. V lost 3 bases to trimming and J lost 0 bases, with 12 bases between them. Germline CDR1 is MDHEN and CDR2 is SYDVKM. The CDR3 has 16 residues. CDR3 in DNA: TGTGCCAGCAGTTTCACTGCCCGAAGCTCTGGAAACACCATATATTTT. Protein: CASSFTARSSGNTIYF. Full variable domain (outside the CDR3, taken from reference TRBV28 and TRBJ1-3): DVKVTQSSRYLVKRTGEKVFLECVQDMDHENMFWYRQDPGLGLRLIYFSYDVKMKEKGDIPEGYSVSREKKERFSLILESASTNQTSMYLCASSFTARSSGNTIYFGEGSWLTVV.

The V gene is TRBV28, the J gene TRBJ1-1; 7 bases fit TRBD1. The CDR3 runs 16 residues. Germline V gene data show CDR1 as MDHEN and CDR2 as SYDVKM. Trimming removed 2 bases from V and 6 bases from J; junction bases left unmatched: 12. The CDR3 region has the DNA TGTGCCAGCAGTTTAAGGACAGGCGCCATGTTACCTGAAGCTTTCTTT. Translation gives CASSLRTGAMLPEAFF.

The chain recombines TRBV28 with TRBJ2-7, with 9 bases aligning to TRBD1. Germline values: CDR1 MDHEN, CDR2 SYDVKM. Unmatched junction bases numbered 11, after V lost 4 bases and J lost 7 bases. CDR3 size: 15 residues. The CDR3 region is CASSSTGGAYREQYF. The CDR3 region has the DNA TGTGCCAGCAGTTCAACAGGGGGCGCTTACCGGGAGCAGTACTTC.

The chain combines TRBV6-5 with TRBJ2-7; weak D call: TRBD1 (5 bases). Germline CDR1 is MNHEY and CDR2 is SVGAGI. The ends were cut back, 0 bases at V and 3 bases at J, with 6 bases in the middle. This CDR3 has 13 amino acids. CDR3 region: CASSYSDSYEQYF. For the CDR3, the DNA is TGTGCCAGCAGTTACTCCGACAGCTACGAGCAGTACTTC.

V and J are TRBV19 and TRBJ2-7, with 8 bases matching TRBD1. In germline, CDR1 is LNHDA, CDR2 SQIVND (reference sequence). V lost 4 bases and J lost 3; bases outside the gene matches: 8. The CDR3 contains 15 residues. The CDR3 reads CASSNRTGLGYEQYF. CDR3 nucleotides: TGTGCCAGTAGTAATCGGACAGGGTTGGGCTACGAGCAGTACTTC.

The chain carries TRBV12-5 and TRBJ1-2; no definite D call. The length of the CDR3 is 14 residues. The germline V and J ends were trimmed by 3 bases and 1 base, with 9 bases remaining between them. Germline V lookup: CDR1 LGHNT, CDR2 FRNRAP. The CDR3 loop is CASGFAGLNYGYTF. The CDR3 bases are TGTGCTAGTGGTTTCGCAGGTCTTAACTATGGCTACACCTTC.

About this clone: This specimen includes other DNA sequences encoding the same CDR3. The CDR3 sequence is CASSLSGGGGEKLFF. The CDR3 region has the DNA TGTGCCAGCAGCTTGTCCGGGGGCGGGGGTGAAAAACTGTTTTTT. This chain links TRBV5-6 with TRBJ1-4; D possibly corresponds to TRBD1 (6 bases). The CDR3 sequence is 15 residues long. V was shortened by 1 base and J by 7 bases, with 14 bases between the two germline ends. Looked up from germline, CDR1 is SGHDT and CDR2 is YYEEEE. The entire variable domain, with the rest obtained from reference TRBV5-6 and TRBJ1-4, is as follows: DAGVTQSPTHLIKTRGQQVTLRCSPKSGHDTVSWYQQALGQGPQFIFQYYEEEERQRGNFPDRFSGHQFPNYSSELNVNALLLGDSALYLCASSLSGGGGEKLFFGSGTQLSVL.

V usage is TRBV2 and J usage is TRBJ2-3, with D possibly matching TRBD2 (6 bases). V lost 4 bases and J lost 2, with 13 bases in between. CDR1 is SNHLY, CDR2 FYNNEI, per germline. The CDR3 runs to 15 residues. The DNA for the CDR3 is TGTGCCAGCAGTGGGGGTAGCGGCGACACAGATACGCAGTATTTT. Translated: CASSGGSGDTDTQYF.

The chain couples TRBV4-1 to TRBJ1-5, with D possibly being TRBD1 (6 bases). The V end was cut by 4 bases, the J end by 0 bases, with 19 bases between. Germline V lookup: CDR1 MGHRA, CDR2 YSYEKL. CDR3 length: 18 amino acids. CDR3 amino acids: CASSLAPGTYDSNQPQHF. In DNA form, the CDR3 reads TGCGCCAGCAGCCTCGCACCCGGGACATACGATAGCAATCAGCCCCAGCATTTT.

The rearrangement uses TRBV20-1 and TRBJ2-1, with TRBD2 identical over 7 bases. Germline lookup yields CDR1 DFQATT and CDR2 SNEGSKA (reference sequence). The ends lost 5 bases at V and 6 bases at J; junction bases unmatched: 7. The CDR3 consists of 13 residues. The CDR3 sequence: CSACGLVGNEQFF. The CDR3 bases are TGCAGTGCTTGTGGACTAGTAGGCAATGAGCAGTTCTTC.

The V and J genes are TRBV28 and TRBJ2-7, with 9 bases matching TRBD2. Germline V gene sequence: CDR1 MDHEN, CDR2 SYDVKM. This CDR3 contains 15 residues. J was trimmed by 5 bases and V by 3 bases; bases with no gene match: 8. The CDR3: CASSLLSGSGDEQYF. The CDR3 DNA sequence: TGTGCCAGCAGTTTGCTTAGCGGGAGCGGCGACGAGCAGTACTTC.